The 5 T cell receptor beta chains in this list originate from one sample, sequenced in a study of blood T cells in healthy people across ages. A second PCR of 7 to 11 cycles used a sample-barcoded 5' primer and a J-beta primer mix. TCRdb passed the 5' RACE reads through MiXCR, listing each CDR3 protein once. This sample has some 1.5 million distinct CDR3 sequences; about 28% occur once, and the top ten carry 7.7%. The sample comprised blood. The receptors were sampled from a woman in her twenties or thirties in good health.

This clonotype has only a few counts. V and J are TRBV6-5 and TRBJ1-1; 9 positions match TRBD1. The CDR3 has 16 residues. The germline CDR1 and CDR2 sequences are MNHEY and SVGAGI. V gave up 6 bases and J gave up 6 bases; unmatched junction bases: 14. CDR3 sequence (DNA): TGTGCCAGCAGCGGTACCGGGACAGGGAGGGTCGCTGAAGCTTTCTTT. It encodes CASSGTGTGRVAEAFF.

The table lists this clonotype with a few counts. This chain uses TRBV20-1 with TRBJ1-5, with 7 bases fitting TRBD1. The CDR3 contains 15 residues. In germline, CDR1 is DFQATT, CDR2 SNEGSKA (reference sequence). The junction had 9 bases not matched to a gene; V was cut back by 2 bases and J by 5 bases. The CDR3, as DNA: TGCAGTGCTAGACGGTCGACAGGGAAACATCAGCCCCAGCATTTT. Residues: CSARRSTGKHQPQHF.

This clonotype was seen a handful of times. The chain employs TRBV7-2 and TRBJ2-1; no clear D. The germline V gene encodes CDR1 SGHTA and CDR2 FQGNSA. The germline V and J ends were trimmed by 2 bases and 7 bases, with 6 bases remaining between them. The CDR3 totals 12 residues. The CDR3 protein is CASSLWTNEQFF. CDR3 nucleotide sequence: TGTGCCAGCAGCTTATGGACGAATGAGCAGTTCTTC.

Many counts were recorded for this clonotype. The chain's CDR3 is CASSLGQEAGYTF. CDR3 DNA: TGTGCCAGCAGCTTAGGACAGGAAGCTGGCTACACCTTC. V and J are TRBV11-2 and TRBJ1-2; tentative D call: TRBD1 (6 bases). Germline V gene data show CDR1 as SGHAT and CDR2 as FQNNGV. CDR3 length: 13 residues. V lost 1 base to trimming and J lost 7 bases, with 10 bases between them.

On this clonotype itself: The germline gene is not matched at one end of the junction; a read error may be the cause. The V call is TRBV7-9, the J call TRBJ2-3, with D perhaps matching TRBD2 (6 bases). Germline CDR1 reads SEHNR; CDR2 reads FQNEAQ (reference sequence). The CDR3 runs to 17 residues. In DNA, the CDR3 is TGTGCCAGCAGCTCTATTTGGGGGGACTCTAGCACAGACACGCAGTATTTT. Its protein product is CASSSIWGDSSTDTQYF.